These T cell receptor beta chains were read from a single sample in a study of blood T cell repertoires in COVID-19. Method: immunoSEQ multiplex PCR; TCRdb's copy keeps in-frame clones and lacks some. The repertoire has around 300,000 clones, 91% of them found once; the top ten carry around 2.2%. Input material: peripheral blood. The receptor source for this set is a woman aged 25 to 39 with COVID-19, enrolled during active disease. Each CDR3 is given with its conserved first and last residue. Each record gives: clone size, J gene, V gene, D gene, CDR3 DNA, CDR3 protein. D genes are given only for firm matches. The listing skips clone size in some rows; elsewhere it reads once, few, many or a size class.

>-|TRBJ2-7|TRBV10-3|TRBD2
TGTGCCATCAGTCTAGCGGGAGAGTCCTACGAGCAGTACTTC
CAISLAGESYEQYF
>-|TRBJ1-2|TRBV24-1|-
TGTGCCACCCAGGGATCTAACTATGGCTACACCTTC
CATQGSNYGYTF
>-|TRBJ2-3|TRBV27|TRBD2
TGTGCCAGCAGTTTATATGAGGTAGCGGGGAACACAGATACGCAGTATTTT
CASSLYEVAGNTDTQYF
>-|TRBJ1-6|TRBV6-2/TRBV6-3|-
TGTGCCAGCAGTTACGTCGGAGTGGCGGAGGGGTCACCCCTCCACTTT
CASSYVGVAEGSPLHF
>-|TRBJ1-4|TRBV27|-
TGTGCCAGCAGTTTATCGGGGCAGGAAGGTGAAAAACTGTTTTTT
CASSLSGQEGEKLFF
>once|TRBJ2-2|TRBV9|TRBD1
TGTGCCAGCAGCGTAGTACAGGGGGCGATCGGGGAGCTGTTTTTT
CASSVVQGAIGELFF
>-|TRBJ2-1|TRBV15|TRBD2
TGTGCCACCAGCAGGGAAAGACTAGCGGGAAGTGAGCAGTTCTTC
CATSRERLAGSEQFF
>few|TRBJ1-1|TRBV27|TRBD1
TGTGCCAGCAGTAGGGACAGGGCGACTCGAATGAACACTGAAGCTTTCTTT
CASSRDRATRMNTEAFF
>-|TRBJ2-5|TRBV5-4|-
TGTGCCAGCAGCTTACGGACTACCGAAGAGACCCAGTACTTC
CASSLRTTEETQYF
>-|TRBJ2-1|TRBV27|TRBD2
TGTGCCAGCAGAGGGTTCGGGACTAGCGTTAGCTCCTACAATGAGCAGTTCTTC
CASRGFGTSVSSYNEQFF
>-|TRBJ1-2|TRBV5-6|-
TGTGCCAGCAGCCGTGACAGGTCCTATGGCTACACCTTC
CASSRDRSYGYTF
>-|TRBJ2-3|TRBV6-5|TRBD2
TGTGCCAGCAGTTATGGGATAGCGGGATGGGATACGCAGTATTTT
CASSYGIAGWDTQYF
>-|TRBJ1-1|TRBV7-2|TRBD1
TGTGCCAGCAGCCCTTGGACAGGCCTTGAAGCTTTCTTT
CASSPWTGLEAFF
>-|TRBJ1-4|TRBV9|TRBD1
TGTGCCAGCAGCCTAAGACAGGGGCCCGCAACTAATGAAAAACTGTTTTTT
CASSLRQGPATNEKLFF
>once|TRBJ1-1|TRBV28|TRBD1
TGTGCCAGCAGCGCAACCCGGACAGGGGGAATTAGTGAAGCTTTCTTT
CASSATRTGGISEAFF
>-|TRBJ2-2|TRBV6-5|-
TGTGCCAGCATATGGGGTCAGGGGAACACCGGGGAGCTGTTTTTT
CASIWGQGNTGELFF
>-|TRBJ2-7|TRBV18|TRBD1
TGTGCCAGCTCCCCCGGGACAGGGGGCCACCACGAGCAGTACTTC
CASSPGTGGHHEQYF
>-|TRBJ2-1|TRBV19|-
TGTGCCAGTAGTATGAGCGCCAGCAATGAGCAGTTCTTC
CASSMSASNEQFF
>-|TRBJ1-6|TRBV9|TRBD1
TGTGCCAGCAGCGTAGGGACAGGGAGTTATAATTCACCCCTCCACTTT
CASSVGTGSYNSPLHF
>-|TRBJ2-5|TRBV6-6|TRBD2
TGTGCCAGCAGTTACTCAGCGGGAGTCGGGGAGACCCAGTACTTC
CASSYSAGVGETQYF
>-|TRBJ2-3|TRBV29-1|TRBD1
TGCAGCGTTGGGGGGACCAGGACAGGGTACTCTAGCACAGATACGCAGTATTTT
CSVGGTRTGYSSTDTQYF
>-|TRBJ2-1|TRBV3-1/TRBV3-2|-
TGTGCCAGCAGCCAAGATAAAGGTAGATCGGGGGGCGCTCTTGAGCAGTTCTTC
CASSQDKGRSGGALEQFF
>-|TRBJ2-2|TRBV18|TRBD1
TGTGCCAGCTCACCGACAGGGACCGGGGAGCTGTTTTTT
CASSPTGTGELFF
>-|TRBJ2-1|TRBV9|-
TGTGCCAGCAGCGGGATAGCGGCAGACAATGAGCAGTTCTTC
CASSGIAADNEQFF
>-|TRBJ2-1|TRBV5-4|-
TGTGCCAGCAGCTCCTGGGGGGAGTCGAACAATGAGCAGTTCTTC
CASSSWGESNNEQFF
>once|TRBJ1-2|TRBV2|-
TGTGCCAGCAGTGAAAGCAACTATGGCTACACCTTC
CASSESNYGYTF
>-|TRBJ2-7|TRBV29-1|TRBD1
TGCAGCGTTGGGGGCGACGGGACAGGGTCGAACGAGCAGTACTTC
CSVGGDGTGSNEQYF
>-|TRBJ2-7|TRBV20-1|-
TGCAGTGCTAGTTCGGGGAACGAGCAGTACTTC
CSASSGNEQYF
>-|TRBJ1-1|TRBV19|TRBD1
TGTGCCAGTACCACCAACAGGGGGGACGCTGAAGCTTTCTTT
CASTTNRGDAEAFF
>-|TRBJ1-1|TRBV15|-
TGTGCCACCAGCGAGAGAGCCAACACTGAAGCTTTCTTT
CATSERANTEAFF
>-|TRBJ1-1|TRBV2|-
TGTGCCAGCAGTGTGGACAGCCCTGAAGCTTTCTTT
CASSVDSPEAFF